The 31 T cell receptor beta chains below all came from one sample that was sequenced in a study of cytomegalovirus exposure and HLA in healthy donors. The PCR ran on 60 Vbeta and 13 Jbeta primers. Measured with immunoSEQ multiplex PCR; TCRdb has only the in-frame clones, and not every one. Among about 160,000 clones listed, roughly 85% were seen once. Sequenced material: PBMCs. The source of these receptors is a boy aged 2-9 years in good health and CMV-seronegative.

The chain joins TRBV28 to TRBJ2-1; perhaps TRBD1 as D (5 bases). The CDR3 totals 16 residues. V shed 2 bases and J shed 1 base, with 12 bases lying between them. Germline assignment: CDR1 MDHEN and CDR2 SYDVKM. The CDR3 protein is CASSLRRAGSYNEQFF. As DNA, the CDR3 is TGTGCCAGCAGTTTACGAAGGGCAGGGTCCTACAATGAGCAGTTCTTC.

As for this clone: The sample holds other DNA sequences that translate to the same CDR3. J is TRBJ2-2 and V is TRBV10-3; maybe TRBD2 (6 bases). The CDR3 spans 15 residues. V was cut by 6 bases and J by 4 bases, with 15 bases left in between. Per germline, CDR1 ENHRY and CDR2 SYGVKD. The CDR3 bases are TGTGCCATCAGGAGAGGGCTAGCGAGCACCGGGGAGCTGTTTTTT. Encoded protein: CAIRRGLASTGELFF.

CDR3 sequence reads: CASSEAGMTQGRTEAFF. CDR3 in DNA: TGTGCCAGCAGTGAAGCTGGCATGACCCAGGGAAGGACTGAAGCTTTCTTT. The rearrangement links TRBV6-1 to TRBJ1-1; tentatively, D is TRBD1 (5 bases). The germline V gene has CDR1 MNHNS and CDR2 SASEGT. The CDR3 has 17 amino acids. V was clipped by 0 bases and J by 5 bases, with 19 bases between them.

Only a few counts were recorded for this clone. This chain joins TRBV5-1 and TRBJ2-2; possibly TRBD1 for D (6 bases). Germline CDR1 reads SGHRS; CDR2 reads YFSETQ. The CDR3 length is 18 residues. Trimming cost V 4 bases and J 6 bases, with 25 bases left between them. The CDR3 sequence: CASSMVGAGTRQAGELFF. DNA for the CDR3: TGCGCCAGCAGCATGGTAGGGGCCGGGACACGGCAGGCCGGGGAGCTGTTTTTT.

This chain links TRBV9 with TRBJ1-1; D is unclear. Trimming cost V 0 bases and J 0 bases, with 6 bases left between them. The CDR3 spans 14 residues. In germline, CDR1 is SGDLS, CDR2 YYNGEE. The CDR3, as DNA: TGTGCCAGCAGCGTAGAGCTAGTGAACACTGAAGCTTTCTTT. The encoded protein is CASSVELVNTEAFF.

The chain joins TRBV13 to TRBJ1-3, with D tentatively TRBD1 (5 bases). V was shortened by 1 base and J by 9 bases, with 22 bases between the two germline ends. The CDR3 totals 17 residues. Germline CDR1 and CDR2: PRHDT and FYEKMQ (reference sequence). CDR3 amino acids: CASSLAGTEGPQGTIYF. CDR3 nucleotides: TGTGCCAGCAGCTTAGCTGGGACGGAGGGGCCTCAAGGCACCATATATTTT.

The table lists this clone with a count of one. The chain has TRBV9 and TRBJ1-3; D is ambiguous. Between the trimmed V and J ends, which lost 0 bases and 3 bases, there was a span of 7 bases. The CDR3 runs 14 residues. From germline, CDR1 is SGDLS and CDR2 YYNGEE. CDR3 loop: CASSVGSLGNTIYF. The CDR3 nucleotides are TGTGCCAGCAGCGTAGGGTCACTTGGAAACACCATATATTTT.

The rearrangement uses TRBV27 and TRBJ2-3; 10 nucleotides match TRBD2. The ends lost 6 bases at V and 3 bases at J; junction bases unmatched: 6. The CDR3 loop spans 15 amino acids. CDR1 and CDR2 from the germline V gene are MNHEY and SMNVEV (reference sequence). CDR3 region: CASSPVAGGTDTQYF. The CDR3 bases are TGTGCCAGCAGCCCCGTAGCGGGGGGTACAGATACGCAGTATTTT.

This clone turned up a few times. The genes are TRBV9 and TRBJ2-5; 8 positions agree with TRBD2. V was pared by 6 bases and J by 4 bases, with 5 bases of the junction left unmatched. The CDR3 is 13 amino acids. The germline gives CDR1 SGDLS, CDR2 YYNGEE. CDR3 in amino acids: CASNFGGAETQYF. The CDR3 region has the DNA TGTGCCAGCAACTTCGGGGGGGCAGAGACCCAGTACTTC.

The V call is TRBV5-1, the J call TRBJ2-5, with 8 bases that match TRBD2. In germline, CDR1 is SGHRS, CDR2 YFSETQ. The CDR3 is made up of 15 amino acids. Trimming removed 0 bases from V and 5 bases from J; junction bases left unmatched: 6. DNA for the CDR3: TGCGCCAGCAGCTTGGGGACTAGCTGGGGTGAGACCCAGTACTTC. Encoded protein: CASSLGTSWGETQYF.

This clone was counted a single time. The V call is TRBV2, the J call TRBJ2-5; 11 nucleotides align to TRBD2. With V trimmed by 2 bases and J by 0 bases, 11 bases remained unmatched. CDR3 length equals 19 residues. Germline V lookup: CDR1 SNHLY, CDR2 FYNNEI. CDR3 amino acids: CASSEYLAGGPKYQETQYF. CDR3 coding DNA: TGTGCCAGCAGTGAATACCTAGCGGGAGGCCCAAAATACCAAGAGACCCAGTACTTC.

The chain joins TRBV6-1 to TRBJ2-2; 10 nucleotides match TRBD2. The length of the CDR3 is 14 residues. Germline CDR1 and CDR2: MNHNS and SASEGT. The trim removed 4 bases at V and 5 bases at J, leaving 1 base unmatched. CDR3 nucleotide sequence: TGTGCCAGCAGTGGACTAGCGGGTACCGGGGAGCTGTTTTTT. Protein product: CASSGLAGTGELFF.

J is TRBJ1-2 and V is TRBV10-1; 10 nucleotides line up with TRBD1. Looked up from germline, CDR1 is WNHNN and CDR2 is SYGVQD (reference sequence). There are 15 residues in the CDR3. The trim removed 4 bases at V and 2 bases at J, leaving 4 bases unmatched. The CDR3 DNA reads TGCGCCAGCAGTGTCCGGGGACAGGGGAACTATGGCTACACCTTC. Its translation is CASSVRGQGNYGYTF.

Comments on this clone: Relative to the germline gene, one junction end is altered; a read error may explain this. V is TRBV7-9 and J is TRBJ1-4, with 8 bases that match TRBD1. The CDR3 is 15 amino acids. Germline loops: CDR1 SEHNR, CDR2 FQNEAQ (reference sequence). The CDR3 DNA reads TGTTCCAGCAGCTCGCCGGACAGGGCTAATGAAAAACTGTTTTTT. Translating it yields CSSSSPDRANEKLFF.

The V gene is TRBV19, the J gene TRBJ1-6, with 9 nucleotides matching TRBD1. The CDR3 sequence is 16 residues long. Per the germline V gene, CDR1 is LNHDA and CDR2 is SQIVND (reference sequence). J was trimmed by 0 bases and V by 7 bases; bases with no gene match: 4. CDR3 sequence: CASTDRGSSYNSPLHF. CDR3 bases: TGTGCCAGTACGGACAGGGGTAGCTCCTATAATTCACCCCTCCACTTT.

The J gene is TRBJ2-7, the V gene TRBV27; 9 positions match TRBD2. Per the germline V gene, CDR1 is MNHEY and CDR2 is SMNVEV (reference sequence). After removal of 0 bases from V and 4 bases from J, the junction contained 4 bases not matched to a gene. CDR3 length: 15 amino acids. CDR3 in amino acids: CASSLSRLAAYEQYF. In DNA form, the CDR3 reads TGTGCCAGCAGTTTATCGAGACTAGCGGCGTACGAGCAGTACTTC.

CDR3 nucleotides: TGTGCCAGCACCCTACTCCAGGGAGGTGGAAACACCATATATTTT. Protein: CASTLLQGGGNTIYF. The chain links TRBV28 to TRBJ1-3, with D perhaps matching TRBD1 (5 bases). This CDR3 comprises 15 residues. Looked up from germline, CDR1 is MDHEN and CDR2 is SYDVKM. Trimming removed 7 bases at V and 3 bases at J, with 16 bases between.

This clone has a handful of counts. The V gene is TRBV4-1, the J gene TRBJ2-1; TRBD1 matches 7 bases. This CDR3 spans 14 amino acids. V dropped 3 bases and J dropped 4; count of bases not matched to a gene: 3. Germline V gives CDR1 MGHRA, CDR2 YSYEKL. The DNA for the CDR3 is TGCGCCAGCAGCCACGGGACAGTGTACAATGAGCAGTTCTTC. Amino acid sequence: CASSHGTVYNEQFF.

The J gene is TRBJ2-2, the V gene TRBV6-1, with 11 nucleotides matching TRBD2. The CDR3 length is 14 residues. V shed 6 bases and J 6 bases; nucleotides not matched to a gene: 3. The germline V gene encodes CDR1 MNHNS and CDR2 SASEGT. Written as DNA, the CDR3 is TGTGCCAGCAGGGGTAGCGGGGGGGCCGGGGAGCTGTTTTTT. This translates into CASRGSGGAGELFF.

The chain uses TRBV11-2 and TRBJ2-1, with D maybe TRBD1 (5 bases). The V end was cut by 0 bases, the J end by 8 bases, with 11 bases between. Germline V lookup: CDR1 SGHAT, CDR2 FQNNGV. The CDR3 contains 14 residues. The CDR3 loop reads CASSLDRQGDEQFF. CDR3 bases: TGTGCCAGCAGCTTAGATCGGCAGGGCGATGAGCAGTTCTTC.

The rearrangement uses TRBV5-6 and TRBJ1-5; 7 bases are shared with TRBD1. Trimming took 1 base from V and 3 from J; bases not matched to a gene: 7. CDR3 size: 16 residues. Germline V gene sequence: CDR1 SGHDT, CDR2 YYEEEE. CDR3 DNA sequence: TGTGCCAGCAGCTTGCGAACAGGGGATTACAATCAGCCCCAGCATTTT. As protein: CASSLRTGDYNQPQHF.

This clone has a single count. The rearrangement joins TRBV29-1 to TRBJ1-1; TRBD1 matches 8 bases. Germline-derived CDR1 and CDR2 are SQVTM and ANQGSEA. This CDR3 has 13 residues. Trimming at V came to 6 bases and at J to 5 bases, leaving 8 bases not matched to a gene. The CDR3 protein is CSVSDRVQTEAFF. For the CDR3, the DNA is TGCAGCGTCTCGGACAGGGTCCAAACTGAAGCTTTCTTT.

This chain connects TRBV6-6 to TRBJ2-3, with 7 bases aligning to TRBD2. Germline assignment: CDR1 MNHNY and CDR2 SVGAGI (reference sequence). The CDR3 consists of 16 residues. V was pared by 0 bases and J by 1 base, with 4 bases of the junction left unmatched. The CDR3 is CASSYSILAGTDTQYF. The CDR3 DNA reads TGTGCCAGCAGTTACTCGATCCTAGCGGGCACAGATACGCAGTATTTT.

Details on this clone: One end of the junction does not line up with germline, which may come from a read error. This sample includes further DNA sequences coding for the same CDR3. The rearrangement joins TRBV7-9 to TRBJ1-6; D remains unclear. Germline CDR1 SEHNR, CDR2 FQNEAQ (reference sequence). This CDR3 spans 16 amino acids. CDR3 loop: CASSFPTREPNSPLHF. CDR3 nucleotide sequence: TGCGCCAGCAGCTTCCCTACCCGAGAGCCCAATTCACCCCTCCACTTT.

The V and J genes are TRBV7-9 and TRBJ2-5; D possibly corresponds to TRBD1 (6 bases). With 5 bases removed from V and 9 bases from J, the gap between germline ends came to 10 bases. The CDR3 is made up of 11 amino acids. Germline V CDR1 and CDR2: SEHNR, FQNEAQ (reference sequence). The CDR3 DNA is TGTGCCAGCAGCCCAGGGGTGTCCCAGTACTTC. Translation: CASSPGVSQYF.

CDR3 protein: CASRRTVLSNQPQHF. CDR3 sequence (DNA): TGTGCCAGCAGGCGGACAGTCCTTAGCAATCAGCCCCAGCATTTT. The chain uses TRBV6-5 and TRBJ1-5; the D gene is possibly TRBD1 (6 bases). Germline loops: CDR1 MNHEY, CDR2 SVGAGI. This CDR3 has 15 residues. Trimming removed 6 bases from V and 0 bases from J, with 12 bases in between.

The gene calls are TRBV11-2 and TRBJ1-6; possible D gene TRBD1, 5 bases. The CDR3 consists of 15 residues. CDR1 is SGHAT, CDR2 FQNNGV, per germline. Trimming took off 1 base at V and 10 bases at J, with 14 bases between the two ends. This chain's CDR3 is CASSLGIRGGSPLHF. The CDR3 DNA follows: TGTGCCAGCAGCTTAGGGATCCGGGGGGGATCACCCCTCCACTTT.

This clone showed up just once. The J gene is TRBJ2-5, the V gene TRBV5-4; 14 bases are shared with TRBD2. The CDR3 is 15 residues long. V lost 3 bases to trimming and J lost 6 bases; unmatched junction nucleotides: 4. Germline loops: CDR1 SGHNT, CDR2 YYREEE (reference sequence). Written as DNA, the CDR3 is TGTGCCAGCAGCTCCGGGACTAGCGGGGGAAAGACCCAGTACTTC. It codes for CASSSGTSGGKTQYF.

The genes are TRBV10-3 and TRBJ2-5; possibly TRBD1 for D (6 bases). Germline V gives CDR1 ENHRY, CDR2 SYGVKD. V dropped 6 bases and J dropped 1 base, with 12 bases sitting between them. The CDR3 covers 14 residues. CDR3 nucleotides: TGTGCCATCAGCATGACAGGTCCCCAAGAGACCCAGTACTTC. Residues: CAISMTGPQETQYF.

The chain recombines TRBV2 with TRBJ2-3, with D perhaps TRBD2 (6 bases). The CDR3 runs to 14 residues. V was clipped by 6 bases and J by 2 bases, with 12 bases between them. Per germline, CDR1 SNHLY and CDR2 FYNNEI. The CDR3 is CASRLTSHTDTQYF. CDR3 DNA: TGTGCCAGCAGGTTGACTAGTCACACAGATACGCAGTATTTT.

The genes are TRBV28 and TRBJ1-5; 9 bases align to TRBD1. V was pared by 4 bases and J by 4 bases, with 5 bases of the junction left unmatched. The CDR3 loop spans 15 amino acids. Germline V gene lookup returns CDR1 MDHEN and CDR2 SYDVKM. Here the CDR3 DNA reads TGTGCCAGCAGTTCCACCGGGACAGGGAATCAGCCCCAGCATTTT. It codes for CASSSTGTGNQPQHF.